Below are 2 T cell receptor beta chains sequenced from a single sample in a study of blood T cell repertoires in COVID-19 (dated by TCRdb to 2020 to 2021). Library method: the immunoSEQ multiplex PCR assay. TCRdb retrieved this table from immuneACCESS and kept in-frame rearrangements only. Not all clones are present; in checked studies, unresolved V genes account for under half, and no reason is known for the remainder. The sample records around 310,000 clones, approximately 89% of which are singletons. The top ten constitute around 9% of the sample. Sequencing was carried out using PBMCs or T cells enriched from blood (not recorded which). These receptors were obtained from a young woman who had recovered from COVID-19.

The chain has TRBV11-2 and TRBJ2-1; 13 positions match TRBD2. The V gene end was trimmed by 4 bases and the J gene end by 6 bases; junction bases not matched to a gene: 6. The CDR3 spans 16 residues. Germline CDR1 reads SGHAT; CDR2 reads FQNNGV. The CDR3 nucleotides read TGTGCCAGCAGCTATGGGACTAGCGGGATGGGCAATGAGCAGTTCTTC. Its translation: CASSYGTSGMGNEQFF.

This sequence joins TRBV10-3 and TRBJ1-1; 7 bases are a match to TRBD1. V shed 7 bases and J 3 bases; nucleotides not matched to a gene: 8. CDR3 length: 14 amino acids. Germline CDR1 is ENHRY and CDR2 is SYGVKD. Written as DNA, the CDR3 is TGTGCCATCAATAGACAGGGTTGGGACACTGAAGCTTTCTTT. It encodes CAINRQGWDTEAFF.